This TCR beta chain is drawn from a study of response to subunit inactivated influenza vaccine. TCRdb passed the RT-PCR reads through MiXCR, listing each CDR3 protein once. Here the sample spans about 520,000 distinct CDR3 sequences, roughly 7.9% being singletons. Details on this clonotype: The antigen is not known.

Findings and caveats of the study: The authors suggested that few new T cells are recruited per seasonal influenza vaccination.

Trimming removed 7 bases from V and 9 bases from J; junction bases left unmatched: 10. This CDR3 comprises 14 residues. Germline lookup yields CDR1 MNHNS and CDR2 SASEGT. Sequencing used PBMCs from blood, obtained about 24 months after vaccination. The sequence derives from a man aged 50 to 69 who received an inactivated influenza vaccine. The chain couples TRBV6-1 to TRBJ2-1; 9 bases agree with TRBD2. The CDR3 region has the DNA TGTGCCAGCAAAACTAGCGGGCATAGGGTTGAGCAGTTCTTC. Amino acid sequence: CASKTSGHRVEQFF.